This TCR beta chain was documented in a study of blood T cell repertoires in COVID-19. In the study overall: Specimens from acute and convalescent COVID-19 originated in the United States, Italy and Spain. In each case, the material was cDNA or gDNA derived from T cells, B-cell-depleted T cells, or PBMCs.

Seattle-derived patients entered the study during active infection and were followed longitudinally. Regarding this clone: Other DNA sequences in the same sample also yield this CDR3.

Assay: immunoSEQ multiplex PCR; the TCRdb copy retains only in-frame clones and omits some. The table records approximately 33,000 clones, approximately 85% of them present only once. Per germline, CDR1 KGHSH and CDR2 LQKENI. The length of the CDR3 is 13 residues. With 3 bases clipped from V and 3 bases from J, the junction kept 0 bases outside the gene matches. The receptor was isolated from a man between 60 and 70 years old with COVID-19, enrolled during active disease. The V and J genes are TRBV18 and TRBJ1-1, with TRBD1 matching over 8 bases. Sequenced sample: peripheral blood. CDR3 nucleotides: TGTGCCAGCTCACCGGGACAGGACACTGAAGCTTTCTTT. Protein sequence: CASSPGQDTEAFF.